Listed below are T cell receptor beta chains from one sample, sequenced in a study of blood T cell repertoires in COVID-19. This table comes from immunoSEQ multiplex PCR, and its TCRdb copy is limited to in-frame clones, with some not included. The sample includes approximately 110,000 clones, more than 75% of them seen just once. Sequenced material: peripheral blood. The source of these receptors is a man aged 65-85 years with acute or convalescent COVID-19. Each CDR3 is given without its conserved first and last residue. The order of the fields is V gene, CDR3 protein.

v_gene: TRBV6-5
CDR3aa: ASRDRAFYGYT

v_gene: TRBV28
CDR3aa: ASSLYGLAGPGDTQY

v_gene: TRBV5-6
CDR3aa: ASSPMERAGGGTGELF

v_gene: TRBV3-1/TRBV3-2
CDR3aa: ASSPRPGSGNTIY

v_gene: TRBV5-1
CDR3aa: ASSLAGVGQETQY

v_gene: TRBV11-2
CDR3aa: ASTQGSRSNTGELF

v_gene: TRBV29-1
CDR3aa: SVEKLAVTDTQY

v_gene: TRBV28
CDR3aa: ASSSTLNYEQY

v_gene: TRBV21-1
CDR3aa: ASSFALTYTSGIIRVANEQF

v_gene: TRBV6-1
CDR3aa: ASSEQGTEAF

v_gene: TRBV6-5
CDR3aa: AGGGLYEQY

v_gene: TRBV9
CDR3aa: ASRGQGREGNTIY

v_gene: TRBV19
CDR3aa: ASSTYGQGNNSPLH

v_gene: TRBV10-2
CDR3aa: ASTKGDYEQY

v_gene: TRBV4-1
CDR3aa: ASSQPLAGGQETQY

v_gene: TRBV5-1
CDR3aa: ASSTGQGPYYGYT

v_gene: TRBV7-9
CDR3aa: ASSVLRLGGSFQF

v_gene: TRBV19
CDR3aa: ASSIYRGSPPYEQY

v_gene: TRBV7-9
CDR3aa: ASSYGTGETEAF

v_gene: TRBV5-1
CDR3aa: ASSTGGRNYNEQF

v_gene: TRBV5-1
CDR3aa: ASSLSREVLTGELF

v_gene: TRBV6-1
CDR3aa: ASSETGLYGYT

v_gene: TRBV18
CDR3aa: ASSPGASGSYEQY

v_gene: TRBV6-5
CDR3aa: ASTLGETPVGYT

v_gene: TRBV29-1
CDR3aa: SVGRTTGNTEAF

v_gene: TRBV7-9
CDR3aa: ASSLWLGEKLF

v_gene: TRBV4-2
CDR3aa: ASSQMQGDYGYT

v_gene: TRBV6-5
CDR3aa: ASSYTGGYNQPQH

v_gene: TRBV6-1
CDR3aa: ASSEFGTGHQPQH

v_gene: TRBV12-3/TRBV12-4
CDR3aa: ASSLAAGEAF

v_gene: TRBV2
CDR3aa: ASKSPLWANSPLH

v_gene: TRBV29-1
CDR3aa: SVFPMDRSPSYGYT

v_gene: TRBV19
CDR3aa: ASSPDRAWEAF

v_gene: TRBV11-2
CDR3aa: ASSLDQGGYSPLH

v_gene: TRBV2
CDR3aa: ASQLGTAFYEQY

v_gene: TRBV19
CDR3aa: ASRRVSNQPQH

v_gene: TRBV19
CDR3aa: ASSINQRVPGEEQY

v_gene: TRBV6-5
CDR3aa: ASWGTENSPLH

v_gene: TRBV19
CDR3aa: ASAPGSGANVLT

v_gene: TRBV5-1
CDR3aa: ASSLNTGKAADTQY

v_gene: TRBV2
CDR3aa: ASIDRGNYGYT

v_gene: TRBV9
CDR3aa: ASSGGQGSTDTQY

v_gene: TRBV12-3/TRBV12-4
CDR3aa: ASSLEGATIY

v_gene: TRBV25-1
CDR3aa: ASSEITEAF

v_gene: TRBV25-1
CDR3aa: ASTSSEVYNSPLH

v_gene: TRBV11-2
CDR3aa: ASSPFGTDGYGYT

v_gene: TRBV24-1
CDR3aa: ATSSAGGEGETQY

v_gene: TRBV6-6
CDR3aa: ASSYSSPNTEAF

v_gene: TRBV9
CDR3aa: ASSVAGESPLH